This T cell receptor (beta chain) derives from a study of lymphopenia after photon versus proton radiotherapy. Study-level points and caveats: Under photons, naive T cells and diversity fell while effector/memory populations rose. After lymphocyte nadir, photon-treated repertoires showed oligoclonal expansion, especially CD8+ Temra. Authors raise, but do not show, better survival with proton therapy. Larger post-nadir TCR diversity loss correlated inversely with survival in deceased patients.

From germline, CDR1 is LNHNV and CDR2 YYDKDF (reference sequence). Trimming removed 5 bases at V and 4 bases at J, with 14 bases between. CDR3 size: 14 residues. Clones were read by immunoSEQ multiplex PCR, and TCRdb kept only the in-frame ones, dropping some. Of 55,000 to 70,000 clones detected, approximately 86% appear once; the ten largest clones hold roughly 2.3%. As regards this clone: The antigen is not known.

The sequence was obtained from a man between 40 and 49 years old with gastric cancer. This chain connects TRBV15 to TRBJ1-2; D is possibly TRBD1 (5 bases). Specimen: peripheral blood, collected from a patient treated with photon-based radiotherapy. CDR3 sequence: CATSLSGTRYGYTF. In DNA, the CDR3 is TGTGCCACCAGCCTCTCCGGGACCCGCTATGGCTACACCTTC. Full variable domain (remainder filled in from reference TRBV15 and TRBJ1-2): DAMVIQNPRYQVTQFGKPVTLSCSQTLNHNVMYWYQQKSSQAPKLLFHYYDKDFNNEADTPDNFQSRRPNTSFCFLDIRSPGLGDTAMYLCATSLSGTRYGYTFGSGTRLTVV.